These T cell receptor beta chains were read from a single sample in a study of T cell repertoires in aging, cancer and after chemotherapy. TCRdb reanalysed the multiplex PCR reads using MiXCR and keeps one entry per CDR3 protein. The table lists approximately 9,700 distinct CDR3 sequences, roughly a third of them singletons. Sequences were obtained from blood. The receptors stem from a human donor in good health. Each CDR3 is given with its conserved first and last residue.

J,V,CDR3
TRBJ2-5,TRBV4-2,CASSGDRVETQYF
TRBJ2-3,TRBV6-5,CASSYSGRTSTDTQYF
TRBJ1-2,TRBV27,CASSARDREGDGYTF
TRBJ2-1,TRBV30,CAWSESPEQFF
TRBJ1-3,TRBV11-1,CARDGESSGNTIYF
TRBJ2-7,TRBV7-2,CASSSSNYEQYF
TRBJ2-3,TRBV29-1,CSVEVGTGDTQYF
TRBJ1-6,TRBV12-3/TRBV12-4,CASSFEPNSPLHF
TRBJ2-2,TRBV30,CACEFSGRTGGELFF
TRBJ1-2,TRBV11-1,CASSNLGPGYGYTF
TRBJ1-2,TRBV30,CAWVSGPSYGYTF
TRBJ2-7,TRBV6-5,CASIGNSYEQYF
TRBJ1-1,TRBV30,CAWGTGNMNTEAFF
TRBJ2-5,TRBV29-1,CSVTGGWQETQYF
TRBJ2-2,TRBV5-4,CASNVDRADAGELFF
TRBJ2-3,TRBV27,CASSLSRGDTQYF
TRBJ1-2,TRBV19,CASSPPDRVIYGYTF
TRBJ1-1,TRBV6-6,CASSYSTEAFF
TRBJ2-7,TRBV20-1,CSARGVVGEQYF
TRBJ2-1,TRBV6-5,CASSYPSGGAPNEQFF
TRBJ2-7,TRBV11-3,CASSLGGRDYEQYF
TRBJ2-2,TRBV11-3,CASSPRTGTGELFF
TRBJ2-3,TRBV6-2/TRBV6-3,CASSPGLALTTDTQYF
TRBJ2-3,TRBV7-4,CASQPAEGIPTDTQYF
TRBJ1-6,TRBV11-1,CASSQGQSDNSPLHF
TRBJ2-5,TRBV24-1,CATSDGPQETQYF
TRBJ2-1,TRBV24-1,CATSDLGTGYNEQFF
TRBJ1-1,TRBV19,CASSIEGRNTEAFF